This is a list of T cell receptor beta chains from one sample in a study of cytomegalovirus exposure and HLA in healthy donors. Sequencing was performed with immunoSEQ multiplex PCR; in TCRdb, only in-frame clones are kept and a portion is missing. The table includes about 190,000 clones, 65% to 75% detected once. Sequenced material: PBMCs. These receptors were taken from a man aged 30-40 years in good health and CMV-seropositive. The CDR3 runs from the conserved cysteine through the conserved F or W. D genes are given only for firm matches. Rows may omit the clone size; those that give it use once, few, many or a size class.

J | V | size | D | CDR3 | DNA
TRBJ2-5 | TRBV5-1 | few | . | CASSQRQVQETQYF | TGCGCCAGCAGCCAGCGACAGGTCCAAGAGACCCAGTACTTC
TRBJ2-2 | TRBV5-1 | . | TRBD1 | CASSRRTGSTTGELFF | TGCGCCAGCAGCCGCCGGACAGGGTCAACCACCGGGGAGCTGTTTTTT
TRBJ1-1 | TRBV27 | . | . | CASLPTAPNTEAFF | TGTGCCAGCCTACCGACAGCCCCGAACACTGAAGCTTTCTTT
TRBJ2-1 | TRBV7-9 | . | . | CASTPSPPSSYNEQFF | TGTGCCAGCACCCCTTCGCCCCCGAGCTCCTACAATGAGCAGTTCTTC
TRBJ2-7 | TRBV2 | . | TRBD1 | CASSPDRGPYEQYF | TGTGCCAGCAGCCCAGACAGGGGGCCCTACGAGCAGTACTTC
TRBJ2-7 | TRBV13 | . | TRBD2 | CASSLAAGGQSREQYF | TGTGCCAGCAGCTTAGCGGCGGGGGGGCAGTCTCGGGAGCAGTACTTC
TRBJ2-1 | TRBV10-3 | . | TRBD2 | CAISEPGLAGATYRGNEQFF | TGTGCCATCAGTGAGCCGGGACTAGCGGGAGCCACCTACCGGGGGAATGAGCAGTTCTTC
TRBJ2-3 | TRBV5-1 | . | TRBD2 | CASSPGTSGVTDTQYF | TGCGCCAGCTCCCCTGGGACTAGCGGGGTCACAGATACGCAGTATTTT
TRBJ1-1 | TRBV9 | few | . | CASSPTGMNTEAFF | TGTGCCAGCAGCCCCACAGGTATGAACACTGAAGCTTTCTTT
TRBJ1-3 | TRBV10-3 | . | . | CAISESGTSGNTIYF | TGTGCCATCAGTGAGTCGGGGACATCTGGAAACACCATATATTTT
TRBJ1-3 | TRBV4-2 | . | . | CASSRKSGGLVDVGNTIYF | TGTGCCAGCAGCCGAAAGAGTGGCGGGTTAGTTGACGTAGGAAACACCATATATTTT
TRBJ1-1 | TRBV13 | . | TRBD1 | CASSPRQGANTEAFF | TGTGCCAGCAGCCCGAGACAGGGAGCAAACACTGAAGCTTTCTTT
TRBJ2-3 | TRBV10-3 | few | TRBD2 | CAIRTGTSGSRDTQYF | TGTGCCATCAGGACCGGGACTAGCGGGAGCAGGGATACGCAGTATTTT
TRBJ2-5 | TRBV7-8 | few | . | CASSAQGGGGTSEPSRETQYF | TGTGCCAGCAGCGCCCAGGGAGGGGGGGGAACTAGCGAACCCTCAAGGGAGACCCAGTACTTC